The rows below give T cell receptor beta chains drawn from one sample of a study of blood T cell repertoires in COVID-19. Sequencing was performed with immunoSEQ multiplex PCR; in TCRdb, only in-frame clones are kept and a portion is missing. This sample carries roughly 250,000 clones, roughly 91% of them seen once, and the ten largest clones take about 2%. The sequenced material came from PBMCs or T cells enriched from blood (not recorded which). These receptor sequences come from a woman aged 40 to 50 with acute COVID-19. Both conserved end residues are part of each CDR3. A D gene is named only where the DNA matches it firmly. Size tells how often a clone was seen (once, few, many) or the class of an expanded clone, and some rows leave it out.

CDR3 DNA: TGTGCCAGCAGCGTAGCGGGGGGAGCTAACTATGGCTACACCTTC; CDR3 protein: CASSVAGGANYGYTF; V gene: TRBV9; D gene: NA; J gene: TRBJ1-2; clone size: NA
CDR3 DNA: TGTGCCAGTAGTAAAGGAACAGGGGTGTATGGCTACACCTTC; CDR3 protein: CASSKGTGVYGYTF; V gene: TRBV19; D gene: TRBD1; J gene: TRBJ1-2; clone size: NA
CDR3 DNA: TGTGCCACCAGGTCAATATCAGGAGGAAACACCATATATTTT; CDR3 protein: CATRSISGGNTIYF; V gene: TRBV15; D gene: NA; J gene: TRBJ1-3; clone size: NA
CDR3 DNA: TGTGCCAGCAGTTACCAGGGTGGGGAGGGCTATGAGCAGTTCTTC; CDR3 protein: CASSYQGGEGYEQFF; V gene: TRBV6-5; D gene: TRBD2; J gene: TRBJ2-1; clone size: few
CDR3 DNA: TGTGCCAGCAGTCCGGGACAGGGACGCTACACCTTC; CDR3 protein: CASSPGQGRYTF; V gene: TRBV6-5; D gene: TRBD1; J gene: TRBJ1-2; clone size: NA
CDR3 DNA: TGCAGTGCTAGTTGGGGGACTAGCGGAAACAATGAGCAGTTCTTC; CDR3 protein: CSASWGTSGNNEQFF; V gene: TRBV20-1; D gene: TRBD2; J gene: TRBJ2-1; clone size: NA
CDR3 DNA: TGTGCCAGCAGCTCAATCGAACGAGGGAACTACGAGCAGTACTTC; CDR3 protein: CASSSIERGNYEQYF; V gene: TRBV7-6; D gene: NA; J gene: TRBJ2-7; clone size: few
CDR3 DNA: TGTGCCAGCAGCCAAGCGGGTTCCTCCATGAACACTGAAGCTTTCTTT; CDR3 protein: CASSQAGSSMNTEAFF; V gene: TRBV3-1/TRBV3-2; D gene: NA; J gene: TRBJ1-1; clone size: NA
CDR3 DNA: TGTGCCAGCAGCGTCGGACAGGGGGAGTTGGGAGACACTGAAGCTTTCTTT; CDR3 protein: CASSVGQGELGDTEAFF; V gene: TRBV9; D gene: TRBD1; J gene: TRBJ1-1; clone size: once
CDR3 DNA: TGTGCCAGTAGTATTACAGGGGATGGTCAGCCCCAGCATTTT; CDR3 protein: CASSITGDGQPQHF; V gene: TRBV19; D gene: TRBD1; J gene: TRBJ1-5; clone size: NA
CDR3 DNA: TGTGCCAGCAGCTTTAAGAGCGGGAGGCCGTACAATGAGCAGTTCTTC; CDR3 protein: CASSFKSGRPYNEQFF; V gene: TRBV5-6; D gene: TRBD2; J gene: TRBJ2-1; clone size: NA
CDR3 DNA: TGTGCCAGCAGGGTGGGGGCCGGTGAAAAACTGTTTTTT; CDR3 protein: CASRVGAGEKLFF; V gene: TRBV2; D gene: NA; J gene: TRBJ1-4; clone size: NA
CDR3 DNA: TGTGCCAGCTCACCACCGCAGGGACAGAGAAACAATGAGCAGTTCTTC; CDR3 protein: CASSPPQGQRNNEQFF; V gene: TRBV18; D gene: TRBD1; J gene: TRBJ2-1; clone size: NA
CDR3 DNA: TGTGCCAGCAGCCTGGGGCCCGTTCTCTCCTACGAGCAGTACTTC; CDR3 protein: CASSLGPVLSYEQYF; V gene: TRBV7-2; D gene: NA; J gene: TRBJ2-7; clone size: NA
CDR3 DNA: TGTGCCAGCAGCAAAGAAGGTAGAGGAGCCTCGTTAAGGGGTGAGCAGTTCTTC; CDR3 protein: CASSKEGRGASLRGEQFF; V gene: TRBV21-1; D gene: NA; J gene: TRBJ2-1; clone size: NA
CDR3 DNA: TGTGCCAGCAGCGTAGTCTCAGCGGGGGGCCAAGAGACCCAGTACTTC; CDR3 protein: CASSVVSAGGQETQYF; V gene: TRBV9; D gene: TRBD2; J gene: TRBJ2-5; clone size: NA
CDR3 DNA: TGTGCCAGTAGTAAGAGGACCAGGGGAGATCAGCCCCAGCATTTT; CDR3 protein: CASSKRTRGDQPQHF; V gene: TRBV19; D gene: NA; J gene: TRBJ1-5; clone size: NA
CDR3 DNA: TGTGCCAGCTCACCCCAGATTGACAGACAGGGAATGAACACTGAAGCTTTCTTT; CDR3 protein: CASSPQIDRQGMNTEAFF; V gene: TRBV18; D gene: TRBD1; J gene: TRBJ1-1; clone size: NA
CDR3 DNA: TGTGCCAGTAGTATTTTGAGGGGGACCCTGAACACTGAAGCTTTCTTT; CDR3 protein: CASSILRGTLNTEAFF; V gene: TRBV19; D gene: NA; J gene: TRBJ1-1; clone size: NA
CDR3 DNA: TGTGCCAGCAGGGACAGCCTAAAGGGCTACACCTTC; CDR3 protein: CASRDSLKGYTF; V gene: TRBV2; D gene: NA; J gene: TRBJ1-2; clone size: NA
CDR3 DNA: TGTGCCAGTATTAAAGGGGGCGCGAACGGGGAGCTGTTTTTT; CDR3 protein: CASIKGGANGELFF; V gene: TRBV19; D gene: TRBD1; J gene: TRBJ2-2; clone size: NA
CDR3 DNA: TGTGCCAGCACAGGGACAGGGGCACCCTACGAGCAGTACTTC; CDR3 protein: CASTGTGAPYEQYF; V gene: TRBV28; D gene: TRBD1; J gene: TRBJ2-7; clone size: once
CDR3 DNA: TGTGCCAGTACGAGGGGCTGGGGGAGGGGAGAGACCCAGTACTTC; CDR3 protein: CASTRGWGRGETQYF; V gene: TRBV19; D gene: TRBD2; J gene: TRBJ2-5; clone size: NA
CDR3 DNA: TGTGCCTGGAGTTTGGATGGCGGGGTGGGGAAATACGAGCAGTACTTC; CDR3 protein: CAWSLDGGVGKYEQYF; V gene: TRBV30; D gene: NA; J gene: TRBJ2-7; clone size: NA
CDR3 DNA: TGTGCCAGCTCCCCTGAGAACGGAGCTAACTATGGCTACACCTTC; CDR3 protein: CASSPENGANYGYTF; V gene: TRBV19; D gene: NA; J gene: TRBJ1-2; clone size: once
CDR3 DNA: TGTGCCAGCAGAGAGAGCCCCACAGATACGCAGTATTTT; CDR3 protein: CASRESPTDTQYF; V gene: TRBV2; D gene: NA; J gene: TRBJ2-3; clone size: NA
CDR3 DNA: TGTGCCAGCAAGACAGGGGGTTTCACTGAAGCTTTCTTT; CDR3 protein: CASKTGGFTEAFF; V gene: TRBV2; D gene: TRBD1; J gene: TRBJ1-1; clone size: NA
CDR3 DNA: TGTGCCAGCAGCTTTTCGACTAATGAAAAACTGTTTTTT; CDR3 protein: CASSFSTNEKLFF; V gene: TRBV7-2; D gene: NA; J gene: TRBJ1-4; clone size: NA
CDR3 DNA: TGTGCCAGCAGCTTAGATGACAGAGAAGCTTTCTTT; CDR3 protein: CASSLDDREAFF; V gene: TRBV11-3; D gene: NA; J gene: TRBJ1-1; clone size: NA
CDR3 DNA: TGTGCCAGCAGTCCCCCGAGACAGGGGGCCGGGAAAGCTTTCTTT; CDR3 protein: CASSPPRQGAGKAFF; V gene: TRBV28; D gene: TRBD1; J gene: TRBJ1-1; clone size: NA
CDR3 DNA: TGTGCCATCAGTGAAGCGGGGAGCAATCAGCCCCAGCATTTT; CDR3 protein: CAISEAGSNQPQHF; V gene: TRBV10-3; D gene: NA; J gene: TRBJ1-5; clone size: NA
CDR3 DNA: TGTGCCAGCTCGCCGTCGGGGGGCAGGGAGCAGTACTTC; CDR3 protein: CASSPSGGREQYF; V gene: TRBV18; D gene: NA; J gene: TRBJ2-7; clone size: few
CDR3 DNA: TGTGCCAGCAGCTTAAGTGGGCAGGGGAACACTGAAGCTTTCTTT; CDR3 protein: CASSLSGQGNTEAFF; V gene: TRBV7-3; D gene: NA; J gene: TRBJ1-1; clone size: NA
CDR3 DNA: TGTGCCACCAGTGATTTTGCGGGGAGCTCCTACAATGAGCAGTTCTTC; CDR3 protein: CATSDFAGSSYNEQFF; V gene: TRBV24-1; D gene: NA; J gene: TRBJ2-1; clone size: NA
CDR3 DNA: TGTGCCAGCAGCGTAGTTCAGACAGGGTACAATGAGCAGTTCTTC; CDR3 protein: CASSVVQTGYNEQFF; V gene: TRBV9; D gene: TRBD1; J gene: TRBJ2-1; clone size: NA
CDR3 DNA: TGTGCCAGCAGTACCCGGACTAGCGGGAGAGGGGGTTACAATGAGCAGTTCTTC; CDR3 protein: CASSTRTSGRGGYNEQFF; V gene: TRBV28; D gene: TRBD2; J gene: TRBJ2-1; clone size: once
CDR3 DNA: TGTGCCAGCAGCTTAGCCGACAGGGTCGGCTACACCTTC; CDR3 protein: CASSLADRVGYTF; V gene: TRBV7-9; D gene: TRBD1; J gene: TRBJ1-2; clone size: NA
CDR3 DNA: TGTGCCAGCAGCCAAGGGAGGAGCTCCTATAATTCACCCCTCCACTTT; CDR3 protein: CASSQGRSSYNSPLHF; V gene: TRBV14; D gene: NA; J gene: TRBJ1-6; clone size: NA
CDR3 DNA: TGTGCCACCAGTGTTAGCGGGAGGGCCATAGAGGATGAGCAGTTCTTC; CDR3 protein: CATSVSGRAIEDEQFF; V gene: TRBV24-1; D gene: TRBD2; J gene: TRBJ2-1; clone size: NA
CDR3 DNA: TGTGCCAGCAGCAGACAGGGGGCGAATTCACCCCTCCACTTT; CDR3 protein: CASSRQGANSPLHF; V gene: TRBV2; D gene: TRBD1; J gene: TRBJ1-6; clone size: NA
CDR3 DNA: TGTGCCTGGAGCGAGACTAGCGGGGGACGGACCCAGTACTTC; CDR3 protein: CAWSETSGGRTQYF; V gene: TRBV30; D gene: TRBD2; J gene: TRBJ2-5; clone size: NA
CDR3 DNA: TGTGCCAGCACCCAAACGGGGGGATACACCGGGGAGCTGTTTTTT; CDR3 protein: CASTQTGGYTGELFF; V gene: TRBV27; D gene: TRBD2; J gene: TRBJ2-2; clone size: NA
CDR3 DNA: TGTGCCTGGAGTGTAGGAGGGAACACTGAAGCTTTCTTT; CDR3 protein: CAWSVGGNTEAFF; V gene: TRBV30; D gene: NA; J gene: TRBJ1-1; clone size: NA
CDR3 DNA: TGTGCCAGCTCACCGGCAGGGGCTGGGGAAGGGAGCCAGCATTTT; CDR3 protein: CASSPAGAGEGSQHF; V gene: TRBV18; D gene: NA; J gene: TRBJ1-5; clone size: NA